The entry that follows covers one TCR beta chain sequence. Genomic DNA came from around 100 million PBMCs in unsorted samples. These data originate in a study of shared clonotypes between healthy human individuals. Each subset's genomic DNA was split evenly across several immunoSEQ plates. The unsorted PBMC replicate PCRs were performed with roughly 300 ng DNA, around 27,000 T cell genomes. Ten immunoSEQ deep assay plates were used to sequence unsorted PBMC DNA. Repertoires were generated with immunoSEQ multiplex PCR, while TCRdb's copy carries only in-frame clones and drops some. The sample consists of about 480,000 clones, roughly 79% of them appearing once. The V gene's germline CDR1 is SEHNR and CDR2 FQNEAQ (reference sequence). The CDR3 has 15 amino acids. The V gene lost 3 bases and the J gene lost 3 bases, with 15 bases spanning the gap.

The TCR originated in a woman between 40 and 50 years old in good health. Some clones in this sample may be carry-over from other donors' samples. The sample comprised PBMCs. V gene TRBV7-9 combines with J gene TRBJ2-7, with D tentatively TRBD1 (6 bases). CDR3 region: CASSFSPRGFYEQYF. CDR3 DNA sequence: TGTGCCAGCAGCTTTTCCCCCAGGGGATTCTACGAGCAGTACTTC.